This T cell receptor (beta chain) was found in a study of CD8+ T cells in alopecia areata. Study results and caveats: Lesional scalp, especially alopecia totalis/universalis, showed higher clonality than normal scalp.

The sequencing template was cDNA reverse transcribed from extracted RNA. The method was immunoSEQ multiplex PCR; TCRdb's version includes in-frame clones alone and lacks a portion of them. The sample records about 160,000 clones, roughly 48% being singletons. Notes on this clone: The target antigen is unknown.

CDR1 and CDR2 (germline): SGHTA, FQGTGA. This CDR3 comprises 13 residues. The V and J ends lost 2 bases and 3 bases, in that order; junction bases with no gene match: 0. This receptor was identified in a human donor with alopecia areata. This rearrangement joins TRBV7-3 to TRBJ1-1; 7 nucleotides line up with TRBD1. Input material: CD4+ T cells sorted from blood. CDR3 sequence reads: CASSLDRDTEAFF. The CDR3 bases are TGTGCCAGCAGCTTAGACAGGGACACTGAAGCTTTCTTT.